What follows is one T cell receptor (beta chain) and its context. The sample originates from a study of T cell responses to AZD1222 COVID-19 vaccine. Germline V gives CDR1 MDHEN, CDR2 SYDVKM. The CDR3 is 16 residues long. The V end lost 1 base, the J end lost 3 bases, and 13 bases lay between the germline ends. The table came from immunoSEQ multiplex PCR; TCRdb's copy has only in-frame clones and leaves some out. The sample yields roughly 160,000 clones, about nine tenths seen once. Sample: peripheral blood, taken on day 0 of AZD1222 vaccination. The gene calls are TRBV28 and TRBJ1-5; D is perhaps TRBD1 (6 bases). The sequence derives from an adult in good health. The CDR3 bases are TGTGCCAGCAGTTTATACGGGCAGGGGAACAATCAGCCCCAGCATTTT. It yields the protein CASSLYGQGNNQPQHF.